The clone carrying this TCR beta chain has more than one count but fewer than ten. No antigen is known for it. The isolated RNA, all of it, was reverse transcribed, so expressed TCRB transcripts were what got sequenced. There were approximately 3.7 million reads on average in the naive, central memory and regulatory T cell samples. Profiling relied on immunoSEQ multiplex PCR, and the TCRdb table lists in-frame clones only, not all of them. The sample has about 130,000 clones, approximately 10% seen once; the top ten hold roughly 0.75%. The data stem from a study of beta chain features in type 1 diabetes. Study-wide results and caveats: Significant though moderate, a shortening of TCRB CDR3s appeared in all four CD4+ subsets of Type 1 diabetes patients. cDNA-based sequencing might over-represent cells highly expressing TCR. There were fewer insertions and more deletions at the VDJ junctions of type 1 diabetes patients.

This CDR3 is built from 15 residues. The V end was cut by 1 base, the J end by 2 bases, with 11 bases between. The germline V gene has CDR1 MNHEY and CDR2 SMNVEV (reference sequence). The sample consisted of central memory CD4+ T cells from blood. The V gene is TRBV27, the J gene TRBJ1-2; possible D gene TRBD1, 6 bases. This clonotype originated in a man aged 25 to 45 with type 1 diabetes. The CDR3 DNA follows: TGTGCCAGCAGTTTATACAGGGAAGCGAACTATGGCTACACCTTC. It specifies CASSLYREANYGYTF.